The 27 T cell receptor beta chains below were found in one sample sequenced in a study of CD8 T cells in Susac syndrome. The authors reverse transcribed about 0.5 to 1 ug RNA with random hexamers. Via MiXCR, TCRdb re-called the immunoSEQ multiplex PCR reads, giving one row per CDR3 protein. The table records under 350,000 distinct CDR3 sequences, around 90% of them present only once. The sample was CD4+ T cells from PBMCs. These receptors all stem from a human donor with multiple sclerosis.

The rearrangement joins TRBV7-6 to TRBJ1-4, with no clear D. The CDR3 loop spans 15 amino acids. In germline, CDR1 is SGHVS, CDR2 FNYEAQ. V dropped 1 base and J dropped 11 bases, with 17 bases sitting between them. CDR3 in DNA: TGTGCCAGCAGCTTAGTTGGGCAAAACCAAGAGAAACTGTTTTTT. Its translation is CASSLVGQNQEKLFF.

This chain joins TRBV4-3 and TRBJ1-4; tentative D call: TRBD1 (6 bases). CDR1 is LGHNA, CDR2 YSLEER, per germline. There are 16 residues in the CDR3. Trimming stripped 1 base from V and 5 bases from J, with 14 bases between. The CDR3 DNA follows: TGCGCCAGCAGCCAAGCTGGATGGACAGTAAATGAAAAACTGTTTTTT. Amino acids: CASSQAGWTVNEKLFF.

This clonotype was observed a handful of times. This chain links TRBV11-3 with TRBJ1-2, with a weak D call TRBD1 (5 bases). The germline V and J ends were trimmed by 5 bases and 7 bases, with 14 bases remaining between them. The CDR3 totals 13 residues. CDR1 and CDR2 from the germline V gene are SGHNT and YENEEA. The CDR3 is CASSQGPNSGYTF. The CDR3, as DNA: TGTGCCAGCAGCCAGGGACCCAACAGTGGCTACACCTTC.

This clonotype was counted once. The CDR3 bases are TGTGCCTGGAATGGGCGGAAGAACACTGAAGCTTTCTTT. This encodes CAWNGRKNTEAFF. V usage is TRBV30 and J usage is TRBJ1-1; no definite D call. V dropped 4 bases and J dropped 1 base, with 10 bases sitting between them. The length of the CDR3 is 13 residues. Germline lookup yields CDR1 GTSNPN and CDR2 SVGIG (reference sequence).

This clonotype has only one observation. CDR3 sequence (DNA): TGTGCCAGCAGCCTCCCGGGGGCAGGAGGTGGCTACACCTTC. This translates into CASSLPGAGGGYTF. The gene calls are TRBV7-9 and TRBJ1-2; TRBD1 might be the D (6 bases). Looked up from germline, CDR1 is SEHNR and CDR2 is FQNEAQ (reference sequence). V lost 5 bases and J lost 7, with 17 bases in between. The CDR3 is 14 residues long.

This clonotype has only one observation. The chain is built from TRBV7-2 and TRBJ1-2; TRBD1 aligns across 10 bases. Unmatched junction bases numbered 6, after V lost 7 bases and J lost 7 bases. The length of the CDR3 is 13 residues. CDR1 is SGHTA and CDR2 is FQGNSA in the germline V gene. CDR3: CASNTRTGGGYTF. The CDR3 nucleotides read TGTGCCAGCAATACGAGGACAGGGGGTGGCTACACCTTC.

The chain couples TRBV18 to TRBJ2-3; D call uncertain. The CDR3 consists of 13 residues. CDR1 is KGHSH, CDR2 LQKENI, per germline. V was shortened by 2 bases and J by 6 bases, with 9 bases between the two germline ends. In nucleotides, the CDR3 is TGTGCCAGCTCACCAGCCCAACCCGATACGCAGTATTTT. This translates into CASSPAQPDTQYF. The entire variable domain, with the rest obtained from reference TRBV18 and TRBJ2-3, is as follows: NAGVMQNPRHLVRRRGQEARLRCSPMKGHSHVYWYRQLPEEGLKFMVYLQKENIIDESGMPKERFSAEFPKEGPSILRIQQVVRGDSAAYFCASSPAQPDTQYFGPGTRLTVL.

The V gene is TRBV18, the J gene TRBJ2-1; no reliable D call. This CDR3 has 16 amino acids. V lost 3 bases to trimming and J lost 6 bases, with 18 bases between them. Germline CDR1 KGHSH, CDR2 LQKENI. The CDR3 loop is CASSPPRWPGLNEQFF. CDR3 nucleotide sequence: TGTGCCAGCTCACCCCCTAGATGGCCGGGCCTCAATGAGCAGTTCTTC.

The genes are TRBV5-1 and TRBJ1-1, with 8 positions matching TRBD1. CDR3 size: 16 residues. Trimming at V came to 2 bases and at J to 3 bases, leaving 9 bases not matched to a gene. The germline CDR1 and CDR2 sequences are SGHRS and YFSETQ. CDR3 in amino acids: CASSFEAGGHDTEAFF. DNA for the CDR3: TGCGCCAGCAGCTTTGAGGCAGGGGGCCACGACACTGAAGCTTTCTTT.

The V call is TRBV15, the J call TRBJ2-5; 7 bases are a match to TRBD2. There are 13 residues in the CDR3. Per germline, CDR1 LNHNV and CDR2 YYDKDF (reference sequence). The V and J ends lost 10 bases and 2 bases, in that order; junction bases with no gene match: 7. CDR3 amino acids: CAIRGTIQETQYF. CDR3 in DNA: TGTGCCATCCGTGGGACTATACAAGAGACCCAGTACTTC.

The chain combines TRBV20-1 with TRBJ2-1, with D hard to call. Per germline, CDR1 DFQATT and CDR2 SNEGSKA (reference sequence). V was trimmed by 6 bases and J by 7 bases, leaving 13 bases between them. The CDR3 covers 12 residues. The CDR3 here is CSAHPRANEQFF. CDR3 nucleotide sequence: TGCAGTGCCCACCCCCGGGCTAATGAGCAGTTCTTC.

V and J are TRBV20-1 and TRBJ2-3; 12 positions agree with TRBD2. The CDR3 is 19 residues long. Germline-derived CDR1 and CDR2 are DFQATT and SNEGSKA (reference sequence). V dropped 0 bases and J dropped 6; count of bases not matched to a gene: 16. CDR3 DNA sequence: TGCAGTGCTAGAGATGATGCTAGCGGGGGGGGGCCCCTCAGGGATACGCAGTATTTT. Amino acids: CSARDDASGGGPLRDTQYF.

As DNA, the CDR3 is TGTGCCAGCAGTCCGGTAGGAGCTAACTATGGCTACACCTTC. It is translated as CASSPVGANYGYTF. The chain has TRBV27 and TRBJ1-2; D uncertain. The germline V gene encodes CDR1 MNHEY and CDR2 SMNVEV (reference sequence). The CDR3 consists of 14 residues. V lost 5 bases and J lost 0, with 10 bases in between.

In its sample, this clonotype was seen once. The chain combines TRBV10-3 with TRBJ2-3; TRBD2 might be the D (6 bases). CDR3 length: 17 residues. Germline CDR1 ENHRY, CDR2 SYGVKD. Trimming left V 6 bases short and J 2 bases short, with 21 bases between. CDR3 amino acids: CAISKAGGTLNTDTQYF. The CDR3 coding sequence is TGTGCCATCAGCAAGGCTGGAGGGACCTTGAACACAGATACGCAGTATTTT.

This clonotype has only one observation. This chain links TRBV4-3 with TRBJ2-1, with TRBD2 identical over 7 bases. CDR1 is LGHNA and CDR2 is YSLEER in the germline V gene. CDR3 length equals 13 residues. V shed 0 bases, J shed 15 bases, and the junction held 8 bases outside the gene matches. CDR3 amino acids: CASSQDTREFRFF. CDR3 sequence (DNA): TGCGCCAGCAGCCAAGATACGCGGGAGTTCCGGTTCTTC.

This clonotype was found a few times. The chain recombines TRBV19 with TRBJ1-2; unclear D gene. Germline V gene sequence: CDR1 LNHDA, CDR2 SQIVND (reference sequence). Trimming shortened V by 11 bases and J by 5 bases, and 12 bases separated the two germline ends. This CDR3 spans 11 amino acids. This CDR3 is CASSVGYGYTF. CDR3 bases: TGTGCCTCGTCCGTCGGTTATGGCTACACCTTC. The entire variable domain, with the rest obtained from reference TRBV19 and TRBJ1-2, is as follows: DGGITQSPKYLFRKEGQNVTLSCEQNLNHDAMYWYRQDPGQGLRLIYYSQIVNDFQKGDIAEGYSVSREKKESFPLTVTSAQKNPTAFYLCASSVGYGYTFGSGTRLTVV.

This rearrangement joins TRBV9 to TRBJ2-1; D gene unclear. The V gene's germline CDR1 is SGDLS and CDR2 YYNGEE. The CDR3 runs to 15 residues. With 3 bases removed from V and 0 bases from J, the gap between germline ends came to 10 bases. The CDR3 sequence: CASSETATSYNEQFF. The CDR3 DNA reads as TGTGCCAGCAGCGAGACGGCGACCTCCTACAATGAGCAGTTCTTC.

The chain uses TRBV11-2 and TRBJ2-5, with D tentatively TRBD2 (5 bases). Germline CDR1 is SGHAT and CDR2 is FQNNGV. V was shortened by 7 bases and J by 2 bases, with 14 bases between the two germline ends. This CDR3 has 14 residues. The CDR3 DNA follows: TGTGCCAGCACTCGGGGTGGCCATCAAGAGACCCAGTACTTC. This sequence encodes CASTRGGHQETQYF. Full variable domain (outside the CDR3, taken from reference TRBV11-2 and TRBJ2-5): EAGVAQSPRYKIIEKRQSVAFWCNPISGHATLYWYQQILGQGPKLLIQFQNNGVVDDSQLPKDRFSAERLKGVDSTLKIQPAKLEDSAVYLCASTRGGHQETQYFGPGTRLLVL.

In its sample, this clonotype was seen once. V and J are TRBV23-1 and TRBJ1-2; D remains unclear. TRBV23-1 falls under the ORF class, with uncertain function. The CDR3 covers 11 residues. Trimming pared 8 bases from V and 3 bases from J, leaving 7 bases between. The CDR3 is CASRVYYGYTF. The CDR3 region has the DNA TGCGCCAGCCGCGTTTACTATGGCTACACCTTC.

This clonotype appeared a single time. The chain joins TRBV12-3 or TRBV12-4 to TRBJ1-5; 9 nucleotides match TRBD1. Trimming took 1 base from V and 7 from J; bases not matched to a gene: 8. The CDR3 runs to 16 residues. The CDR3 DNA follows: TGTGCCAGCAGTTTAGGGACAGGGGAAACGGGACAGCCCCAGCATTTT. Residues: CASSLGTGETGQPQHF.

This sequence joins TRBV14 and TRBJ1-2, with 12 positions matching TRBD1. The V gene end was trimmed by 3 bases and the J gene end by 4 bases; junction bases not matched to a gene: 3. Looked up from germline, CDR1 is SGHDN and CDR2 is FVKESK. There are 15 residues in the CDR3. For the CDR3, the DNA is TGTGCCAGCAGCCATGGGACAGGGGGCACCTATGGCTACACCTTC. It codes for CASSHGTGGTYGYTF.

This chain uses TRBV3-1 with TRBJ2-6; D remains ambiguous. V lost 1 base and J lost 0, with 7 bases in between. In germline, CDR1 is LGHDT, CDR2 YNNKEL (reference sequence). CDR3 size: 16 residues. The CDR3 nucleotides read TGTGCCAGCAGCCAAGGGATCAACTCTGGGGCCAACGTCCTGACTTTC. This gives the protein CASSQGINSGANVLTF. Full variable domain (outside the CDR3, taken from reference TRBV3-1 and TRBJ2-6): DTAVSQTPKYLVTQMGNDKSIKCEQNLGHDTMYWYKQDSKKFLKIMFSYNNKELIINETVPNRFSPKSPDKAHLNLHINSLELGDSAVYFCASSQGINSGANVLTFGAGSRLTVL.

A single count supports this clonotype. The CDR3 DNA is TGCGCCAGCAGTCAATCATCAGGGACGAACACCGGGGAGCTGTTTTTT. The encoded protein is CASSQSSGTNTGELFF. The rearrangement joins TRBV23-1 to TRBJ2-2; tentative D call: TRBD1 (5 bases). TRBV23-1 is an open reading frame, and its role is uncertain. Trimming removed 0 bases at V and 0 bases at J, with 8 bases between. The CDR3 contains 16 residues.

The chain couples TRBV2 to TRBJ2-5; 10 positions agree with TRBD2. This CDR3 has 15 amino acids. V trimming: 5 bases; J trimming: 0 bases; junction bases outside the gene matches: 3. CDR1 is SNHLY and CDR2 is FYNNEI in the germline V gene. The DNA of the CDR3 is TGTGCCAGCAGTAAAACTAGCGGGAACCAAGAGACCCAGTACTTC. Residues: CASSKTSGNQETQYF.

The CDR3 reads CSASQGGEGYGYTF. As DNA, the CDR3 is TGCAGTGCTAGTCAAGGGGGCGAAGGCTATGGCTACACCTTC. V gene TRBV20-1 combines with J gene TRBJ1-2; TRBD1 matches 7 bases. The V gene end was trimmed by 3 bases and the J gene end by 4 bases; junction bases not matched to a gene: 8. Germline CDR1 and CDR2: DFQATT and SNEGSKA (reference sequence). The CDR3 contains 14 residues.

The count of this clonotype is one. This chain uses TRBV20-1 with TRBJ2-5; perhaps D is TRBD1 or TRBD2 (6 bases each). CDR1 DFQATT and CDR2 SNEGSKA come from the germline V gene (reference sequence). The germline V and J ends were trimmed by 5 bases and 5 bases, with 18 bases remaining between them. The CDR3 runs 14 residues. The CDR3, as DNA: TGCAGTGCTCCCCTGTACAGGGCGGGGGAGACCCAGTACTTC. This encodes CSAPLYRAGETQYF.

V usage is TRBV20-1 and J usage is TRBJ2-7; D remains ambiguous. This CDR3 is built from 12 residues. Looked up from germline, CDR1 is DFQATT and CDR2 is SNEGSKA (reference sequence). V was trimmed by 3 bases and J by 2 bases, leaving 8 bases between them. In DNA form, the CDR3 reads TGCAGTGCTAGCCCAGGCGCCTACGAGCAGTACTTC. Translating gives CSASPGAYEQYF.